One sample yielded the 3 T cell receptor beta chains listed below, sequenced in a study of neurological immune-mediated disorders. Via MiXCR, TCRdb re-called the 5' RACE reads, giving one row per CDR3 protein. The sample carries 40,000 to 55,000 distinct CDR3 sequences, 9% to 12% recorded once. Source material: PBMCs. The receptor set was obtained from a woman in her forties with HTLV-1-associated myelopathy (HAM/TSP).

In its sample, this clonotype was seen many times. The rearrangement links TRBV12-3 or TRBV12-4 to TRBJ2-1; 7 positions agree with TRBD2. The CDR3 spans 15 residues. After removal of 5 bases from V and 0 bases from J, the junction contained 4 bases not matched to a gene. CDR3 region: CASSPGEGSYNEQFF. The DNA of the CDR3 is TGTGCCAGCAGTCCGGGGGAGGGCTCCTACAATGAGCAGTTCTTC.

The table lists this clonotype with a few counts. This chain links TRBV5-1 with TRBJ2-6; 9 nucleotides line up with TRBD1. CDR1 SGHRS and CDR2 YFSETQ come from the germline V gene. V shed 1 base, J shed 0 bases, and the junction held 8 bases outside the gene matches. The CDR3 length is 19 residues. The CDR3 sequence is CASSLRGGQGASGANVLTF. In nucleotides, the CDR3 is TGCGCCAGCAGCTTGCGTGGGGGACAGGGAGCCTCTGGGGCCAACGTCCTGACTTTC.

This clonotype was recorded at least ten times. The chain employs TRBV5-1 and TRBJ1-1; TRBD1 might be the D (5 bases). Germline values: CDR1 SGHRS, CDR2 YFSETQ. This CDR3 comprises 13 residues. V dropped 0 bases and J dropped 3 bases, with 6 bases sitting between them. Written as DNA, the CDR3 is TGCGCCAGCAGCTTGGGGGGGGACACTGAAGCTTTCTTT. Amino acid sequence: CASSLGGDTEAFF.